Following are 21 T cell receptor beta chains from one sample sequenced in a study of T cell repertoires in cytomegalovirus infection. One entry per CDR3 protein results from TCRdb running MiXCR on the reads. The sample shows fewer than 850,000 distinct CDR3 sequences, 25% to 30% of them seen only once. These receptors' targets are unknown. The sequences come from cultured CD8+ T cells from PBMCs, collected from culture after CMV antigen stimulation. These receptors originate from a human donor in good health (CMV status not recorded). Some clones in this sample may be carry-over from other donors' samples.

This chain joins TRBV6-5 and TRBJ1-1, with a tentative D call TRBD1 (5 bases). V gave up 8 bases and J gave up 1 base, with 23 bases separating them. The germline V gene has CDR1 MNHEY and CDR2 SVGAGI. The CDR3 length is 17 residues. CDR3 nucleotide sequence: TGTGCCAGCGGCGGTGCCAAAGGGGCTGAGTCGAACACTGAAGCTTTCTTT. It is translated as CASGGAKGAESNTEAFF.

Worth noting for this clonotype: Germline and junction disagree at one end, which may indicate a read error. The V and J genes are TRBV7-6 and TRBJ2-5; D possibly corresponds to TRBD2 (7 bases). Germline V gene sequence: CDR1 SGHVS, CDR2 FNYEAQ. The CDR3 covers 12 residues. The chain's CDR3 is CASSQRGGTQYF. The DNA for the CDR3 is TGTGCTAGCAGTCAAAGGGGGGGGACCCAGTACTTC.

There are many counts of this clonotype. This sequence joins TRBV6-5 and TRBJ1-1; D remains ambiguous. V was cut by 0 bases and J by 4 bases, with 9 bases left in between. The CDR3 is 14 amino acids. The germline V gene has CDR1 MNHEY and CDR2 SVGAGI. The CDR3 protein is CASSYSEGSTEAFF. For the CDR3, the DNA is TGTGCCAGCAGTTACTCAGAGGGAAGCACTGAAGCTTTCTTT.

The chain has TRBV4-1 and TRBJ1-3; 9 bases match TRBD1. Unmatched junction bases numbered 6, after V lost 4 bases and J lost 2 bases. This CDR3 spans 16 amino acids. Per the germline V gene, CDR1 is MGHRA and CDR2 is YSYEKL. The CDR3 sequence is CASSPHRGRAGNTIYF. The DNA for the CDR3 is TGCGCCAGCAGCCCCCACAGGGGGCGGGCTGGAAACACCATATATTTT.

The sample holds many counts of this clonotype. The CDR3 sequence is CASSAWLNEQFF. The CDR3 DNA is TGTGCCAGCAGCGCCTGGTTGAATGAGCAGTTCTTC. The gene calls are TRBV7-2 and TRBJ2-1; no clear D gene. Trimming removed 5 bases at V and 7 bases at J, with 9 bases between. Germline CDR1 and CDR2: SGHTA and FQGNSA. The CDR3 loop spans 12 amino acids.

This clonotype has just a few counts. The rearrangement uses TRBV6-5 and TRBJ2-2, with 9 bases fitting TRBD1. Germline-derived CDR1 and CDR2 are MNHEY and SVGAGI. This CDR3 region has 15 residues. V was clipped by 5 bases and J by 6 bases; unmatched bases: 7. DNA of the CDR3: TGTGCCAGCAGTAATGGGGGACAGGGAGCCGGGGAGCTGTTTTTT. Translating it yields CASSNGGQGAGELFF.

This rearrangement joins TRBV7-6 to TRBJ1-2; D possibly corresponds to TRBD1 (5 bases). Germline V gene lookup returns CDR1 SGHVS and CDR2 FNYEAQ. The V gene lost 1 base and the J gene lost 3 bases, with 21 bases spanning the gap. The CDR3 length is 18 residues. CDR3 residues: CASSLDQGAGHDYYGYTF. DNA for the CDR3: TGTGCCAGCAGCTTAGATCAGGGAGCAGGACACGACTACTATGGCTACACCTTC. Complete variable domain (other parts from reference TRBV7-6 and TRBJ1-2): GAGVSQSPRYKVTKRGQDVALRCDPISGHVSLYWYRQALGQGPEFLTYFNYEAQQDKSGLPNDRFSAERPEGSISTLTIQRTEQRDSAMYRCASSLDQGAGHDYYGYTFGSGTRLTVV.

The chain employs TRBV7-3 and TRBJ1-5; D call uncertain. This CDR3 is 13 amino acids long. V was clipped by 2 bases and J by 4 bases, with 6 bases between them. Germline CDR1 SGHTA, CDR2 FQGTGA. The CDR3 reads CASSLWANQPQHF. CDR3 coding DNA: TGTGCCAGCAGCTTATGGGCTAATCAGCCCCAGCATTTT.

This chain links TRBV15 with TRBJ2-7; D could derive from TRBD1 or TRBD2 (6 bases each). The germline V gene has CDR1 LNHNV and CDR2 YYDKDF (reference sequence). Trimming cost V 5 bases and J 3 bases, with 14 bases left between them. The CDR3 is 14 amino acids. The CDR3 protein is CATSSRGVFYEQYF. The CDR3 DNA sequence: TGTGCCACCAGCTCTAGGGGGGTATTCTACGAGCAGTACTTC.

Here the CDR3 reads CASSRRELGQGYYGYTF. CDR3 DNA sequence: TGTGCCAGCAGCCGTAGGGAACTGGGACAGGGGTACTATGGCTACACCTTC. This sequence joins TRBV27 and TRBJ1-2, with 10 bases that match TRBD1. Per germline, CDR1 MNHEY and CDR2 SMNVEV (reference sequence). This CDR3 has 17 amino acids. With 6 bases clipped from V and 3 bases from J, the junction kept 13 bases outside the gene matches.

The chain joins TRBV6-1 to TRBJ2-6; tentative D call: TRBD1 (6 bases). The CDR3 is 17 residues long. CDR1 and CDR2 from the germline V gene are MNHNS and SASEGT. The V end lost 9 bases, the J end lost 1 base, and 19 bases lay between the germline ends. The CDR3 nucleotides are TGTGCCAGTGAAATCTGGACAGCGCCTTCTGGGGCCAACGTCCTGACTTTC. It encodes CASEIWTAPSGANVLTF.

V gene TRBV4-3 combines with J gene TRBJ1-5; 9 bases agree with TRBD1. Germline loops: CDR1 LGHNA, CDR2 YSLEER. The trim removed 4 bases at V and 2 bases at J, leaving 3 bases unmatched. The CDR3 is made up of 15 amino acids. The DNA for the CDR3 is TGCGCCAGCAGCCCAGGGGACAGGGGCAATCAGCCCCAGCATTTT. It is translated as CASSPGDRGNQPQHF.

In its sample, this clonotype was seen a few times. This chain joins TRBV27 and TRBJ2-2, with D unclear. Germline V gives CDR1 MNHEY, CDR2 SMNVEV (reference sequence). V lost 3 bases, J lost 0 bases, and 17 bases lay in between. There are 18 residues in the CDR3. The CDR3 sequence is CASSFSSASHSNTGELFF. The CDR3 DNA is TGTGCCAGCAGTTTTAGTTCCGCCAGCCACTCGAACACCGGGGAGCTGTTTTTT.

The chain joins TRBV19 to TRBJ2-1, with a weak D call TRBD1 (6 bases). The germline gives CDR1 LNHDA, CDR2 SQIVND (reference sequence). V was pared by 7 bases and J by 2 bases, with 15 bases between. The CDR3 consists of 15 residues. CDR3 loop: CASTSGVITYNEQFF. CDR3 in DNA: TGTGCCAGTACGTCAGGGGTCATAACCTACAATGAGCAGTTCTTC. Full variable domain (outside the CDR3, taken from reference TRBV19 and TRBJ2-1): DGGITQSPKYLFRKEGQNVTLSCEQNLNHDAMYWYRQDPGQGLRLIYYSQIVNDFQKGDIAEGYSVSREKKESFPLTVTSAQKNPTAFYLCASTSGVITYNEQFFGPGTRLTVL.

In DNA, the CDR3 is TGTGCCAGCAGTCTCAGGGTCCAAGAAGCTTTCTTT. This gives the protein CASSLRVQEAFF. This chain joins TRBV6-6 and TRBJ1-1, with a possible D match to TRBD1 (5 bases). Per germline, CDR1 MNHNY and CDR2 SVGAGI (reference sequence). The CDR3 totals 12 residues. V dropped 5 bases and J dropped 8 bases, with 12 bases sitting between them.

DNA of the CDR3: TGTGCCAGCACCCTTACTGGGGGGCAGGTAGATACGCAGTATTTT. Protein product: CASTLTGGQVDTQYF. The chain is built from TRBV12-3 or TRBV12-4 and TRBJ2-3; D is tentatively TRBD1 or TRBD2 (6 bases each). Trimming pared 7 bases from V and 5 bases from J, leaving 19 bases between. This CDR3 has 15 amino acids.

This clonotype was detected only once. The gene calls are TRBV23-1 and TRBJ2-7; 8 bases fit TRBD1. TRBV23-1 is designated an ORF whose function remains uncertain. This CDR3 has 11 residues. V trimming: 10 bases; J trimming: 9 bases; junction bases outside the gene matches: 8. The chain's CDR3 is CAIAGGTRQYV. DNA for the CDR3: TGCGCCATCGCAGGGGGCACGAGGCAGTACGTC.

This clonotype was recorded a few times. The gene calls are TRBV29-1 and TRBJ2-5; the D is unclear. Trimming took 2 bases from V and 4 from J, leaving 11 bases between them. The CDR3 consists of 13 residues. Germline loops: CDR1 SQVTM, CDR2 ANQGSEA. This CDR3 is CSVEPTDGETQYF. The CDR3, as DNA: TGCAGCGTTGAACCGACTGATGGAGAGACCCAGTACTTC. Full variable domain (remainder filled in from reference TRBV29-1 and TRBJ2-5): SAVISQKPSRDICQRGTSLTIQCQVDSQVTMMFWYRQQPGQSLTLIATANQGSEATYESGFVIDKFPISRPNLTFSTLTVSNMSPEDSSIYLCSVEPTDGETQYFGPGTRLLVL.

The chain combines TRBV9 with TRBJ2-2; D is possibly TRBD1 or TRBD2 (5 bases each). The CDR3 spans 16 residues. From germline, CDR1 is SGDLS and CDR2 YYNGEE. Trimming removed 0 bases at V and 5 bases at J, with 14 bases between. In DNA, the CDR3 is TGTGCCAGCAGCGTAGCGGGGCAGGGAAAAACCGGGGAGCTGTTTTTT. Translated, it gives CASSVAGQGKTGELFF.

The rearrangement links TRBV10-3 to TRBJ2-2, with D perhaps matching TRBD2 (7 bases). The V end was cut by 6 bases, the J end by 7 bases, with 21 bases between. CDR3 length: 16 residues. Looked up from germline, CDR1 is ENHRY and CDR2 is SYGVKD. The DNA of the CDR3 is TGTGCCATCAGCAAGGGGGGAGGGACGTACGGCGGGGAGCTGTTTTTT. As protein: CAISKGGGTYGGELFF.

This clonotype was counted at least ten times. The J gene is TRBJ1-6, the V gene TRBV7-2; D ambiguous. Germline V gene data show CDR1 as SGHTA and CDR2 as FQGNSA. The V end lost 5 bases, the J end lost 0 bases, and 8 bases lay between the germline ends. This CDR3 comprises 15 residues. Here the CDR3 reads CASSDGSSYNSPLHF. In DNA form, the CDR3 reads TGTGCCAGCAGCGACGGGAGCTCCTATAATTCACCCCTCCACTTT. The full variable domain, completed using reference TRBV7-2 and TRBJ1-6, is GAGVSQSPSNKVTEKGKDVELRCDPISGHTALYWYRQSLGQGLEFLIYFQGNSAPDKSGLPSDRFSAERTGGSVSTLTIQRTQQEDSAVYLCASSDGSSYNSPLHFGNGTRLTVT.